This T cell receptor (beta chain) was identified during a study of blood T cells in healthy people across ages. Broader study findings: Age showed a roughly linear inverse relationship with TCR beta diversity per million T cells. The study regarded diversity estimates from one million T cells as underestimates. Without sorted subsets, naive and antigen-experienced compartments could not be conclusively compared.

CDR3 length: 12 amino acids. The V gene lost 3 bases and the J gene lost 7 bases, with 9 bases spanning the gap. Looked up from germline, CDR1 is MGHDK and CDR2 is SYGVNS. In regard to this clonotype: The antigen is not known.

Using a J-beta primer mix together with a sample-barcoded 5' primer, a second PCR was run for about 6 to 12 cycles. One entry per CDR3 protein, called by TCRdb with MiXCR from the 5' RACE reads. This repertoire shows 850,000 to 1,100,000 distinct CDR3 sequences, 35% to 40% found once; its top ten account for around 13%. Sequencing input: blood. The chain carries TRBV25-1 and TRBJ1-1, with D unresolved. The TCR comes from a man aged 18 to 29 in good health. The CDR3 DNA reads as TGTGCCAGCAGTGATCAAGGCTTTGAAGCTTTCTTT. Amino acid sequence: CASSDQGFEAFF.